These T cell receptor beta chains were read from a single sample in a study of pediatric ulcerative colitis. Clones were sequenced by immunoSEQ multiplex PCR, and TCRdb holds only the in-frame ones, with some missing. The sample has 45,000 to 75,000 clones; about nine tenths are singletons. Sequenced sample: blood. The receptor source for this set is a boy aged 5-17 years who was a control in a study of pediatric ulcerative colitis. Each CDR3 is given with its conserved first and last residue. Fields, in order: V gene, CDR3 length, D gene, clone size, J gene, CDR3 DNA, CDR3 protein. D genes are given only for firm matches. Clone size, where shown, is once, few, many, or a class for clones that have expanded.

TRBV7-3,15,TRBD2,.,TRBJ2-1,TGTGCCAGCAGCTATAGCGGGGGGGCCGGAAATGAGCAGTTCTTC,CASSYSGGAGNEQFF
TRBV11-3,14,TRBD2,few,TRBJ2-1,TGTGCCAGCAGCTCGGGACTAGCATACAATGAGCAGTTCTTC,CASSSGLAYNEQFF
TRBV2,16,TRBD2,once,TRBJ2-1,TGTGCCAGCAGTGACCCAGCACTAGCGGGGTACAATGAGCAGTTCTTC,CASSDPALAGYNEQFF
TRBV12-5,14,.,.,TRBJ2-3,TGTGCTAGTGGCCTGGCCAGTAGCACAGATACGCAGTATTTT,CASGLASSTDTQYF
TRBV28,16,TRBD2,.,TRBJ2-3,TGTGCCAGCAGCTCAGTTCTAGCGGGGTTAGCAGATACGCAGTATTTT,CASSSVLAGLADTQYF
TRBV7-2,15,TRBD1,.,TRBJ1-6,TGTGCCAGCAGCATCGCGACAGGGGGTTTTTCACCCCTCCACTTT,CASSIATGGFSPLHF
TRBV7-2,14,.,.,TRBJ1-5,TGTGCCAGCAGCTTAGTCAGGGGTGGTCAGCCCCAGCATTTT,CASSLVRGGQPQHF
TRBV28,16,.,.,TRBJ1-3,TGTGCCAGCAGTTTGGTCCAAGTACTGTCTGGAAACACCATATATTTT,CASSLVQVLSGNTIYF
TRBV7-9,15,.,few,TRBJ1-4,TGTGCCAGCAGCTTTCTAGGTTTCGCTAATGAAAAACTGTTTTTT,CASSFLGFANEKLFF
TRBV28,15,TRBD1,.,TRBJ2-4,TGTGCCAGCACTTTAACCGGGACAGGGGTCAACATTCAGTACTTC,CASTLTGTGVNIQYF
TRBV14,18,TRBD1,.,TRBJ2-3,TGTGCCAGCAGCCAAGAACATCGGGCAGGGGGAGTCACAGATACGCAGTATTTT,CASSQEHRAGGVTDTQYF
TRBV7-9,13,.,.,TRBJ2-4,TGTGCCAGCAGCTCGCCGGGCCCTAACATTCAGTACTTC,CASSSPGPNIQYF
TRBV7-2,14,.,.,TRBJ1-1,TGTGCCAGCAGCCCTCCTGGCGGTAACACTGAAGCTTTCTTT,CASSPPGGNTEAFF
TRBV6-5,13,.,.,TRBJ2-7,TGTGCCAGCAGAACAGGGATCTGGGGCGAGCAGTACTTC,CASRTGIWGEQYF
TRBV28,12,.,.,TRBJ1-2,TGTGCCAGCAGTCCCGGCAGGGTTGGCTACACCTTC,CASSPGRVGYTF
TRBV5-6,14,.,.,TRBJ2-7,TGTGCCAGCAGCGACACGGGGGTCTCCTACGAGCAGTACTTC,CASSDTGVSYEQYF
TRBV28,13,.,.,TRBJ1-1,TGTGCCAGCAGTTCCGGGACGGAAACTGAAGCTTTCTTT,CASSSGTETEAFF
TRBV7-2,14,TRBD1,.,TRBJ1-2,TGTGCCAGCAGCGTGGACAGGGTGAGGGATGGCTACACCTTC,CASSVDRVRDGYTF
TRBV6-1,16,TRBD1,.,TRBJ2-7,TGTGCCAGCAGTGTACCAGGACAGGCGACTCCCTACGAGCAGTACTTC,CASSVPGQATPYEQYF
TRBV19,15,TRBD1,.,TRBJ1-5,TGTGCCAGTAGTTCGACAGGGTGGGGCGATCAGCCCCAGCATTTT,CASSSTGWGDQPQHF
TRBV12-5,12,.,.,TRBJ2-5,TGTGCTAGTGGTTTGCCTCCTGGTACCCAGTACTTC,CASGLPPGTQYF
TRBV19,16,.,.,TRBJ2-7,TGTGCCAGTAGTACCTCTGACAGTTATTATCTCTACGAGCAGTACTTC,CASSTSDSYYLYEQYF
TRBV27,14,.,.,TRBJ2-7,TGTGCCAGCAGTACTTTAGCGAGCTCCTACGAGCAGTACTTC,CASSTLASSYEQYF
TRBV27,15,.,.,TRBJ2-7,TGTGCCAGCAAAATCGGGACACCTCGCACCTACGAGCAGTACTTC,CASKIGTPRTYEQYF